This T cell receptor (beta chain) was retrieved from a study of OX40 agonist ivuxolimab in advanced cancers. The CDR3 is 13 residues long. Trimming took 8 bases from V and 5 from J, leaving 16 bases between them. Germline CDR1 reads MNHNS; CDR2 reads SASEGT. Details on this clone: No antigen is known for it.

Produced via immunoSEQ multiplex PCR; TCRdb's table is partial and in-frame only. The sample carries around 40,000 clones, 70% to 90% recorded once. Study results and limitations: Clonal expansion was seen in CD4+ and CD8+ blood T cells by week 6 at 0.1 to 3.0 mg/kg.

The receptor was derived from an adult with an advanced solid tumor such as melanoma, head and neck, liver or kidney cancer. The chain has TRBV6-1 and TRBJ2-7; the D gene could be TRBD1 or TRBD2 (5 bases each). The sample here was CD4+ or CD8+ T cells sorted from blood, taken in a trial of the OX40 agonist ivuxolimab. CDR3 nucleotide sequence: TGTGCCAGCCTTGAATCCGGGACCGACGAGCAGTACTTC. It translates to CASLESGTDEQYF.